Below are 28 T cell receptor beta chains sequenced from a single sample in a study of blood T cell repertoires in COVID-19. Libraries were prepared by immunoSEQ multiplex PCR; TCRdb keeps only in-frame clonotypes and omits some of them. Seen here are under 200,000 clones, approximately 82% observed once, and the top ten hold about 5.5%. The sample was PBMCs or T cells enriched from blood (not recorded which). The receptors stem from a woman aged 60-75 years with acute COVID-19.

CDR3 region: CASSPGQGRAGEGEQFF. CDR3 DNA: TGTGCCAGCTCACCAGGACAGGGGCGGGCTGGGGAAGGTGAGCAGTTCTTC. V and J are TRBV18 and TRBJ2-1; 9 bases align to TRBD1. Germline V CDR1 and CDR2: KGHSH, LQKENI. The CDR3 has 17 residues. Losses at the gene ends were 2 bases for V and 9 bases for J; bases not matched to a gene: 14.

This chain uses TRBV2 with TRBJ2-3, with a possible D match to TRBD1 (6 bases). Trimming left V 4 bases short and J 0 bases short, with 14 bases between. The CDR3 is 16 amino acids. CDR1 and CDR2 from the germline V gene are SNHLY and FYNNEI. The CDR3 reads CASSGTARTSTDTQYF. CDR3 sequence (DNA): TGTGCCAGCAGTGGGACAGCGCGAACTAGCACAGATACGCAGTATTTT.

The chain joins TRBV6-5 to TRBJ1-2, with a possible D match to TRBD1 (6 bases). Trimming took 7 bases from V and 4 from J, leaving 19 bases between them. Germline CDR1 MNHEY, CDR2 SVGAGI. The CDR3 covers 15 residues. Here the CDR3 reads CASNSRAQGGYGYTF. The CDR3 DNA reads as TGTGCCAGCAACTCGAGGGCACAGGGCGGCTATGGCTACACCTTC.

The V call is TRBV29-1, the J call TRBJ2-7, with a possible D match to TRBD2 (6 bases). CDR1 and CDR2 (germline): SQVTM, ANQGSEA. The CDR3 is 10 residues long. V lost 6 bases and J 6 bases, leaving 9 bases between the germline ends. CDR3 region: CSVTGAEQYF. Written as DNA, the CDR3 is TGCAGCGTAACGGGAGCCGAGCAGTACTTC.

In this sample, this clone turned up once. In DNA form, the CDR3 reads TGCGCCAGCAGCCACGCGGGAGGCAACTATGGCTACACCTTC. Translation gives CASSHAGGNYGYTF. The chain recombines TRBV4-1 with TRBJ1-2; D call uncertain. Germline V lookup: CDR1 MGHRA, CDR2 YSYEKL. CDR3 length equals 14 residues. Deletions cut 3 bases from V and 2 bases from J, with 10 bases between.

This clone was observed once. The rearrangement joins TRBV5-1 to TRBJ1-3; no reliable D call. The germline CDR1 and CDR2 sequences are SGHRS and YFSETQ. The CDR3 covers 16 residues. The V end was cut by 4 bases, the J end by 2 bases, with 16 bases between. The CDR3 sequence: CASSNEKTGAGNTIYF. The CDR3 DNA is TGCGCCAGCAGCAATGAGAAAACCGGGGCTGGAAACACCATATATTTT.

The CDR3 DNA follows: TGCGCCAGCAGCCCGGAGGACAGGGGTAATTCACCCCTCCACTTT. Encoded protein: CASSPEDRGNSPLHF. The chain recombines TRBV4-3 with TRBJ1-6, with 9 bases fitting TRBD1. V was clipped by 4 bases and J by 6 bases; unmatched bases: 4. The CDR3 extends over 15 amino acids. Germline V gives CDR1 LGHNA, CDR2 YSLEER.

The genes are TRBV7-9 and TRBJ1-2, with D unresolved. This CDR3 spans 16 amino acids. V lost 5 bases and J lost 2, with 18 bases in between. Per the germline V gene, CDR1 is SEHNR and CDR2 is FQNEAQ (reference sequence). CDR3 protein: CASSLRQKIENYGYTF. The CDR3 DNA follows: TGTGCCAGCAGCCTACGACAAAAGATTGAGAACTATGGCTACACCTTC.

The rearrangement uses TRBV7-9 and TRBJ2-1, with 7 bases lining up with TRBD2. J gave up 6 bases and V 2 bases, and 4 bases lay outside the gene matches. CDR1 and CDR2 from the germline V gene are SEHNR and FQNEAQ (reference sequence). The CDR3 spans 14 residues. The CDR3 here is CASSLSTSANEQFF. The CDR3 DNA sequence: TGTGCCAGCAGCTTATCAACTAGCGCCAATGAGCAGTTCTTC.

The chain has TRBV9 and TRBJ2-3; maybe TRBD2 (5 bases). The CDR3 is made up of 16 amino acids. CDR1 is SGDLS and CDR2 is YYNGEE in the germline V gene. V was cut by 0 bases and J by 3 bases, with 14 bases left in between. The CDR3: CASSVGRRTPTDTQYF. The CDR3 nucleotides read TGTGCCAGCAGCGTAGGTAGGAGGACTCCTACAGATACGCAGTATTTT. Based on the CDR3 plus reference TRBV9 and TRBJ2-3, the full variable domain is DSGVTQTPKHLITATGQRVTLRCSPRSGDLSVYWYQQSLDQGLQFLIQYYNGEERAKGNILERFSAQQFPDLHSELNLSSLELGDSALYFCASSVGRRTPTDTQYFGPGTRLTVL.

The V gene is TRBV12-3 or TRBV12-4, the J gene TRBJ2-3; weak D call: TRBD2 (6 bases). V was trimmed by 6 bases and J by 6 bases, leaving 7 bases between them. This CDR3 is 11 amino acids long. CDR3 nucleotide sequence: TGTGCCAGCAGCCTAGCGGATACGCAGTATTTT. Its protein is CASSLADTQYF.

The chain joins TRBV19 to TRBJ1-1; 12 bases map to TRBD1. V was clipped by 6 bases and J by 4 bases; unmatched bases: 12. Germline values: CDR1 LNHDA, CDR2 SQIVND (reference sequence). CDR3 size: 17 residues. The CDR3 loop reads CASRPGTGGLRSTEAFF. CDR3 coding DNA: TGTGCCAGTAGGCCGGGGACAGGGGGCTTAAGGAGCACTGAAGCTTTCTTT.

CDR3: CASSPGQGYSQNTEAFF. CDR3 bases: TGTGCCAGCAGCCCAGGACAGGGGTACTCGCAGAACACTGAAGCTTTCTTT. The chain uses TRBV7-6 and TRBJ1-1, with 9 bases aligning to TRBD1. The CDR3 is 17 residues long. In germline, CDR1 is SGHVS, CDR2 FNYEAQ. V trimming: 5 bases; J trimming: 1 base; junction bases outside the gene matches: 11.

The V and J genes are TRBV7-9 and TRBJ2-3, with D tentatively TRBD2 (6 bases). Germline V gene sequence: CDR1 SEHNR, CDR2 FQNEAQ (reference sequence). Trimming took off 10 bases at V and 1 base at J, with 12 bases between the two ends. CDR3 size: 13 residues. Here the CDR3 reads CATAASGTDTQYF. The CDR3 DNA sequence: TGTGCCACGGCGGCTAGCGGCACAGATACGCAGTATTTT.

The chain uses TRBV19 and TRBJ2-1; 7 bases align to TRBD2. The CDR3 is made up of 14 amino acids. The germline CDR1 and CDR2 sequences are LNHDA and SQIVND (reference sequence). V gave up 5 bases and J gave up 7 bases; unmatched junction bases: 8. The CDR3: CASSGRDRNNEQFF. In nucleotides, the CDR3 is TGTGCCAGTAGTGGGAGGGATCGGAATAATGAGCAGTTCTTC.

This clone occurred once. The genes are TRBV11-3 and TRBJ2-3, with 7 bases that match TRBD2. The germline V gene has CDR1 SGHNT and CDR2 YENEEA. The CDR3 totals 15 residues. The V gene end was trimmed by 3 bases and the J gene end by 3 bases; junction bases not matched to a gene: 6. CDR3 loop: CASSLLQGGTDTQYF. The DNA for the CDR3 is TGTGCCAGCAGCTTGTTGCAGGGAGGGACAGATACGCAGTATTTT.

The chain joins TRBV21-1 to TRBJ1-1. TRBV21-1 is an annotated pseudogene. The CDR3 totals 16 residues. The CDR3 loop is CASSKRATDMNTEAFF. The CDR3 DNA reads TGTGCCAGCAGCAAACGAGCAACCGATATGAACACTGAAGCTTTCTTT.

The chain joins TRBV28 to TRBJ1-4; 9 bases line up with TRBD1. Germline V gene sequence: CDR1 MDHEN, CDR2 SYDVKM. V dropped 3 bases and J dropped 8; count of bases not matched to a gene: 1. The CDR3 is 13 residues long. The CDR3 region is CASSLTGGEKLFF. The CDR3 DNA follows: TGTGCCAGCAGTTTGACAGGGGGAGAAAAACTGTTTTTT.

The gene calls are TRBV19 and TRBJ2-3; tentatively, D is TRBD2 (6 bases). Germline CDR1 is LNHDA and CDR2 is SQIVND (reference sequence). The CDR3 contains 17 residues. V was shortened by 6 bases and J by 5 bases, with 24 bases between the two germline ends. The DNA for the CDR3 is TGTGCCAGTAGCGAAGTTCTAGCGTCGTTTATGGTAGATACGCAGTATTTT. Translated: CASSEVLASFMVDTQYF.

This clone was picked up one time. V and J are TRBV6-2 or TRBV6-3 and TRBJ2-6, with TRBD2 identical over 7 bases. CDR3 size: 15 residues. Per germline, CDR1 MNHEY and CDR2 SVGEGT. Trimming removed 5 bases from V and 2 bases from J; junction bases left unmatched: 3. The CDR3 DNA is TGTGCCAGCAGTGGCCGGGGGGCTGGGGCCAACGTCCTGACTTTC. Its translation is CASSGRGAGANVLTF.

This rearrangement joins TRBV5-4 to TRBJ1-3; the D gene is possibly TRBD1 (5 bases). The V end was cut by 4 bases, the J end by 4 bases, with 12 bases between. The CDR3 contains 14 residues. Germline CDR1 is SGHNT and CDR2 is YYREEE (reference sequence). CDR3 region: CASSGATPGNTIYF. CDR3 sequence (DNA): TGTGCCAGCAGCGGGGCGACCCCAGGAAACACCATATATTTT.

A few counts support this clone. The rearrangement joins TRBV6-1 to TRBJ1-1, with a weak D call TRBD1 (5 bases). Trimming shortened V by 0 bases and J by 3 bases, and 11 bases separated the two germline ends. Germline CDR1 and CDR2: MNHNS and SASEGT. The CDR3 extends over 15 amino acids. As DNA, the CDR3 is TGTGCCAGCAGTGAAGCACCGGACACTTACACTGAAGCTTTCTTT. This translates into CASSEAPDTYTEAFF.

The genes are TRBV29-1 and TRBJ1-2; 9 bases align to TRBD1. Trimming removed 7 bases from V and 2 bases from J; junction bases left unmatched: 5. Germline CDR1 and CDR2: SQVTM and ANQGSEA. The CDR3 is 13 amino acids. CDR3 residues: CSARGQGNYGYTF. CDR3 in DNA: TGCAGCGCGCGCGGACAGGGGAACTATGGCTACACCTTC.

The rearrangement joins TRBV7-2 to TRBJ1-2; 8 nucleotides match TRBD1. The CDR3 is made up of 13 amino acids. CDR1 is SGHTA and CDR2 is FQGNSA in the germline V gene. With 1 base clipped from V and 9 bases from J, the junction kept 4 bases outside the gene matches. Written as DNA, the CDR3 is TGTGCCAGCAGCTTAGGGACAGGGCGCAGCTACACCTTC. Its translation: CASSLGTGRSYTF.

The chain carries TRBV28 and TRBJ2-3; no definite D call. Germline-derived CDR1 and CDR2 are MDHEN and SYDVKM. V lost 5 bases and J lost 4, with 10 bases in between. The CDR3 runs to 13 residues. CDR3 sequence (DNA): TGTGCCAGCAGTCCCTCGTTAGCAGATACGCAGTATTTT. Its protein product is CASSPSLADTQYF.

The gene calls are TRBV7-9 and TRBJ2-5; TRBD2 matches 10 bases. J gave up 0 bases and V 6 bases, and 4 bases lay outside the gene matches. Germline loops: CDR1 SEHNR, CDR2 FQNEAQ (reference sequence). The CDR3 covers 15 residues. CDR3: CASRSSGGYQETQYF. The CDR3 nucleotides read TGTGCCAGCAGATCTAGCGGGGGCTACCAAGAGACCCAGTACTTC.

The chain has TRBV5-6 and TRBJ1-2, with D tentatively TRBD1 (5 bases). This CDR3 spans 14 amino acids. Trimming pared 3 bases from V and 1 base from J, leaving 10 bases between. Per the germline V gene, CDR1 is SGHDT and CDR2 is YYEEEE. CDR3 loop: CASSSDIINYGYTF. The CDR3 region has the DNA TGTGCCAGCAGCTCGGACATTATTAACTATGGCTACACCTTC.

The chain links TRBV4-2 to TRBJ2-2; weak D call: TRBD1 (5 bases). The germline CDR1 and CDR2 sequences are LGHNA and YNFKEQ. Trimming removed 0 bases from V and 3 bases from J, with 14 bases in between. CDR3 length equals 17 residues. The DNA for the CDR3 is TGTGCCAGCAGCCAAGATTTGGGGCGAACCTACACCGGGGAGCTGTTTTTT. Translated: CASSQDLGRTYTGELFF.